This T cell receptor (beta chain) is drawn from a study of shared clonotypes between healthy human individuals. Study summary: Those who served as donors were a couple of women and a few men between the ages of 18 and 49.

Germline V gives CDR1 ENHRY, CDR2 SYGVKD. V was clipped by 2 bases and J by 7 bases; unmatched bases: 7. CDR3 length equals 15 residues. Naive CD8 isolation took CD45RO-negative cells positively selected for CCR7 and excluded terminally differentiated effector memory CD45RA+ cells. Clones were sequenced by immunoSEQ multiplex PCR, and TCRdb holds only the in-frame ones, with some missing. The sample shows hundreds of thousands of clones, nearly 98% of them seen only once. Material: naive CD8+ T cells sorted from blood. This sequence was found in a young man in good health. This chain connects TRBV10-3 to TRBJ2-7, with TRBD2 matching 11 bases. This chain's CDR3 is CAISEPGLAVGEQYF. In DNA, the CDR3 is TGTGCCATCAGTGAGCCGGGACTAGCGGTTGGTGAGCAGTACTTC.